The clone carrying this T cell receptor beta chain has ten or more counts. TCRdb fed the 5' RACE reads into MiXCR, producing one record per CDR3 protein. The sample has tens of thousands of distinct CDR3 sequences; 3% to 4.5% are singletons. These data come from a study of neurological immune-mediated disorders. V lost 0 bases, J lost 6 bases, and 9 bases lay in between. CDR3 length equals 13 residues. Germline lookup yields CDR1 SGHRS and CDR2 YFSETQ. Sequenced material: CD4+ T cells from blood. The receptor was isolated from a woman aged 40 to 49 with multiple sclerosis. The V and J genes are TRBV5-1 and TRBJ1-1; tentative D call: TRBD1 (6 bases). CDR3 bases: TGCGCCAGCAGCTTGGCCCAGGGGTCTGAAGCTTTCTTT. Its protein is CASSLAQGSEAFF.